This TCR beta chain stems from a study of identical twins. Study conclusions and caveats: Insertions were fewer in abundant cord blood beta clonotypes, whereas memory repertoires showed none of this pattern. A partial confounding effect on zero-insertion analyses could come from invariant MAIT and iNKT cells.

TCRdb used MiXCR to reprocess the 5' RACE reads, holding one entry per CDR3 protein. The repertoire includes 650,000 to 800,000 distinct CDR3 sequences, 8.5% to 9% of them detected once, and 0.85% to 1% sits in the top ten. In this sample, this clonotype turned up a few times. Its antigen is unknown. V lost 5 bases, J lost 6 bases, and 14 bases lay in between. CDR1 is MGHRA, CDR2 YSYEKL, per germline. The CDR3 sequence is 13 residues long. This same sample was also part of a study on yellow fever vaccine responses in identical twins.

The sequence derives from a woman between 18 and 30 years old in good health. The V call is TRBV4-1, the J call TRBJ2-7; a weak D match, TRBD2 (6 bases). Sequencing was carried out using PBMCs. CDR3 amino acids: CASSTQTSAEQYF. The CDR3 coding sequence is TGCGCCAGCAGCACCCAGACTAGTGCCGAGCAGTACTTC.